This T cell receptor beta chain was documented in a study of blood T cell repertoires in COVID-19. Study summary: Sources were T cells, B-cell-depleted T cells, or PBMCs; the material itself was cDNA or gDNA.

Source study methods: For nucleated cells, counts were estimated from reference gene primer amplification. Here immunoSEQ multiplex PCR was the method, and the copy in TCRdb shows in-frame clones only, minus some. V and J calls and clone size are as listed in that table; D and trimming were resolved from the DNA. The data contain around 360,000 clones, 80% to 90% of them singletons. The germline V gene has CDR1 LGHNA and CDR2 YNFKEQ. The CDR3 totals 15 residues. V was shortened by 2 bases and J by 3 bases, with 13 bases between the two germline ends. Patients of the Seattle cohort, enrolled during active infection, were followed longitudinally.

The V call is TRBV4-2, the J call TRBJ2-5, with D possibly matching TRBD1 (6 bases). The sequenced sample was peripheral blood. The TCR comes from a woman in her 30s with COVID-19, enrolled during active disease. CDR3 protein: CASSQTPDREETQYF. The CDR3 DNA reads TGTGCCAGCAGCCAAACTCCGGACAGAGAAGAGACCCAGTACTTC.